These T cell receptor beta chains were read from a single sample in a study of T cells after yellow fever vaccination. TCRdb reanalysed the 5' RACE reads using MiXCR and keeps one entry per CDR3 protein. The sample shows fewer than 450,000 distinct CDR3 sequences, about 4% of them seen only once. The sequences come from PBMCs, collected 5 days after the yellow fever booster vaccination. Receptors originate from a man in his late teens or twenties who received the YFV17D yellow fever vaccine. The CDR3 runs from the conserved cysteine through the conserved F or W. D genes are given only for firm matches. Some rows mark clone size as missing; the rest say once, few, many or name a class of expanded clone.

v_gene	j_gene	len	d_gene	abundance	CDR3nt	CDR3aa
TRBV7-2	TRBJ2-2	14	NA	few	TGTGCCAGCAGTACTCAGGGTCGAACCGGGGAGCTGTTTTTT	CASSTQGRTGELFF
TRBV5-1	TRBJ1-2	15	NA	many	TGCGCCAGCAGCTCAAGTCCGGGAACTAACTATGGCTACACCTTC	CASSSSPGTNYGYTF
TRBV20-1	TRBJ2-3	15	TRBD2	NA	TGCAGTGCTTCCCTCGGCGGGGGGGCTGCAGATACGCAGTATTTT	CSASLGGGAADTQYF
TRBV7-3	TRBJ2-7	14	NA	few	TGTGCCAGCAGCTTACAAGGGGGTATGCACGAGCAGTACTTC	CASSLQGGMHEQYF
TRBV5-1	TRBJ2-1	15	NA	NA	TGCGCCAGCAGCTTGACACTCGGCGACTACAATGAGCAGTTCTTC	CASSLTLGDYNEQFF
TRBV4-3	TRBJ2-2	13	TRBD1	NA	TGCGCCAGCAGACAGGGGTATAACGGGGAGCTGTTTTTT	CASRQGYNGELFF
TRBV7-2	TRBJ2-7	15	TRBD1	NA	TGTGCCAGCGGAAATCCCGACAGGGGTTCCTACGAGCAGTACTTC	CASGNPDRGSYEQYF
TRBV5-1	TRBJ1-4	15	TRBD1	many	TGCGCCAGCAGCTTGGGCGGGACAGGGGGCGAAAAACTGTTTTTT	CASSLGGTGGEKLFF
TRBV19	TRBJ1-2	13	TRBD1	NA	TGTGCCAGTAGAGGACAGGAGAACTATGGCTACACCTTC	CASRGQENYGYTF
TRBV20-1	TRBJ2-3	13	NA	NA	TGCAGTGCTAGTTCGGACAGCACAGATACGCAGTATTTT	CSASSDSTDTQYF
TRBV27	TRBJ2-1	15	TRBD1	many	TGTGCCAGCAGTTACTTGGGACAGGGGGCAGATGAGCAGTTCTTC	CASSYLGQGADEQFF
TRBV18	TRBJ1-1	14	NA	few	TGTGCCAGCTCACCACCACCCCTGGGGACTGAAGCTTTCTTT	CASSPPPLGTEAFF
TRBV5-1	TRBJ2-5	14	NA	few	TGCGCCAGCAGCTTTGTGTCTATGAGGGAGACCCAGTACTTC	CASSFVSMRETQYF
TRBV6-5	TRBJ2-1	13	TRBD1	few	TGTGCCAGCAGTTACTCGGGGACAGAAGGCCGGTTCTTC	CASSYSGTEGRFF
TRBV7-9	TRBJ2-5	13	NA	NA	TGTGCCAGCAGAGAGAGCCCGCAAGAGACCCAGTACTTC	CASRESPQETQYF
TRBV12-3/TRBV12-4	TRBJ2-2	16	TRBD1	few	TGTGCCAGCAGTTTAAGACAGGGGAGGAACACCGGGGAGCTGTTTTTT	CASSLRQGRNTGELFF
TRBV20-1	TRBJ2-1	15	TRBD2	few	TGCAGTGCTAAACGGACTAGCGGGTACTACAATGAGCAGTTCTTC	CSAKRTSGYYNEQFF
TRBV19	TRBJ2-1	14	NA	NA	TGTGCCAGTAGTATGGAGAGCTCCTACAATGAGCAGTTCTTC	CASSMESSYNEQFF
TRBV10-3	TRBJ1-3	13	NA	many	TGTGCCGCGGGACCGAACTCTGGAAACACCATATATTTT	CAAGPNSGNTIYF
TRBV6-2/TRBV6-3	TRBJ2-6	13	NA	many	TGTGCCAGCAGTAACTCTGGGGCCAACGTCCTGACTTTC	CASSNSGANVLTF
TRBV29-1	TRBJ1-1	13	NA	NA	TGCAGCTTTGAGGAGCAGCCGAACACTGAAGCTTTCTTT	CSFEEQPNTEAFF
TRBV7-6	TRBJ1-1	14	NA	many	TGTGCCAGCAGCCCTCTGGCCTTGAACACTGAAGCTTTCTTT	CASSPLALNTEAFF
TRBV12-3/TRBV12-4	TRBJ2-3	13	NA	many	TGTGCCAGCAGCGGATCTAGCACAGATACGCAGTATTTT	CASSGSSTDTQYF
TRBV6-2/TRBV6-3	TRBJ2-1	15	NA	NA	TGTGCCAGCAGTCTACTAGGGTTGGACTACAATGAGCAGTTCTTC	CASSLLGLDYNEQFF